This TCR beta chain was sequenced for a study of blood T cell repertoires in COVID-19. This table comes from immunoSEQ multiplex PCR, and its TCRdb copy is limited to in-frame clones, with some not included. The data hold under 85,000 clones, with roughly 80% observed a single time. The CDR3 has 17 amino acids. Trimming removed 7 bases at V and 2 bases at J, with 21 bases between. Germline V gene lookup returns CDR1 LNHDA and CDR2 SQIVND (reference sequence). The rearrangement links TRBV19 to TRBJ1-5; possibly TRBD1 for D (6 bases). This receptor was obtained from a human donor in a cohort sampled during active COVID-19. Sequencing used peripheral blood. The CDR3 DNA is TGTGCCAGTACCTTTCAAGGGGGGGGCGGAGGCAATCAGCCCCAGCATTTT. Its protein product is CASTFQGGGGGNQPQHF.